Below, 11 T cell receptor beta chains from the same sample are listed, as sequenced in a study of cytomegalovirus exposure and HLA in healthy donors. This PCR relied on a set of 60 Vbeta primers and 13 Jbeta primers. Using immunoSEQ multiplex PCR, the repertoire was profiled, and TCRdb retains in-frame clones only, with some absent. This sample has over 95,000 clones, with about 80% found just once. Sequencing used PBMCs. The origin of the receptors is a middle-aged man in good health and CMV-seronegative.

The chain employs TRBV7-3 and TRBJ1-2, with no clear D. This CDR3 is 14 amino acids long. Trimming left V 5 bases short and J 4 bases short, with 14 bases between. Germline V gene data show CDR1 as SGHTA and CDR2 as FQGTGA. CDR3 in amino acids: CASSLNAEVYGYTF. CDR3 nucleotide sequence: TGTGCCAGCAGCCTAAACGCAGAGGTCTATGGCTACACCTTC.

Details on this clone: This is likely a read error, given that the CDR3 carries no conserved phenylalanine or tryptophan at its end. Because the CDR3's place on the DNA is in doubt, the DNA is left out and the CDR3 is given as listed by TCRdb. The V and J genes are TRBV18 and TRBJ2-7; the table assigns TRBD2, which was not confirmed against the DNA. The CDR3 is 12 amino acids in total, end residues counted. Germline lookup yields CDR1 KGHSH and CDR2 LQKENI. The CDR3 loop is CASSPDRDWRLM.

CDR3 sequence (DNA): TGTGCCAGCAGCTCTGGAAAGGACAGGGCCCACGAGCAGTACTTC. Encoded protein: CASSSGKDRAHEQYF. The V call is TRBV11-3, the J call TRBJ2-5, with 8 bases matching TRBD1. The better agreement between TRBJ2-7 and the DNA end casts doubt on the J call. The germline CDR1 and CDR2 sequences are SGHNT and YENEEA. This CDR3 region has 15 residues.

The chain is built from TRBV6-1 and TRBJ2-7; 12 nucleotides align to TRBD2. Germline V CDR1 and CDR2: MNHNS, SASEGT. CDR3 size: 14 residues. V lost 6 bases to trimming and J lost 6 bases; unmatched junction nucleotides: 6. The CDR3 nucleotides are TGTGCCAGCAGCCGGACTAGCGGGACCCTCGAGCAGTACTTC. This translates into CASSRTSGTLEQYF.

The gene calls are TRBV21-1 and TRBJ2-2; the table's D call TRBD2 went unverified against the DNA. TRBV21-1 is tagged as a pseudogene. This CDR3 comprises 17 residues. The DNA of the CDR3 is TGTGCCAGCAGCCCGAACCGGGTACAAATTCGCCCCGGGGAGCTGTTTTTT. It is translated as CASSPNRVQIRPGELFF.

The V and J genes are TRBV5-6 and TRBJ1-2; a possible D gene is TRBD1 (6 bases). Germline values: CDR1 SGHDT, CDR2 YYEEEE. Trimming removed 4 bases at V and 3 bases at J, with 10 bases between. The CDR3 totals 13 residues. The CDR3 is CASSGPGDYGYTF. The CDR3 coding sequence is TGTGCCAGCAGCGGGCCAGGGGACTATGGCTACACCTTC.

This clone occurred a few times. The chain carries TRBV6-5 and TRBJ1-2; D gene uncertain. Germline CDR1 is MNHEY and CDR2 is SVGAGI. Deletions cut 1 base from V and 1 base from J, with 10 bases between. This CDR3 comprises 15 residues. The chain's CDR3 is CASSYYLDINYGYTF. The CDR3 nucleotides are TGTGCCAGCAGTTACTACCTTGACATTAACTATGGCTACACCTTC.

CDR3 sequence reads: CASSLQQGAYEQYF. Written as DNA, the CDR3 is TGTGCCAGCAGTTTACAACAGGGTGCCTACGAGCAGTACTTC. The V gene is TRBV28, the J gene TRBJ2-7; possible D gene TRBD1, 6 bases. The CDR3 has 14 residues. Trimming cost V 2 bases and J 2 bases, with 10 bases left between them. Per germline, CDR1 MDHEN and CDR2 SYDVKM.

The V call is TRBV7-6, the J call TRBJ2-2; no clear D gene. V was cut by 0 bases and J by 4 bases, with 6 bases left in between. The CDR3 is 14 amino acids. The germline V gene encodes CDR1 SGHVS and CDR2 FNYEAQ. The CDR3 protein is CASSLAGVTGELFF. DNA of the CDR3: TGTGCCAGCAGCTTAGCGGGCGTCACCGGGGAGCTGTTTTTT.

The rearrangement uses TRBV4-3 and TRBJ2-7; no reliable D call. CDR1 is LGHNA and CDR2 is YSLEER in the germline V gene. The V gene lost 1 base and the J gene lost 5 bases, with 15 bases spanning the gap. This CDR3 is built from 15 residues. The CDR3 coding sequence is TGCGCCAGCAGCCAAGGTCGTTTGAAAGCCCACGAGCAGTACTTC. Amino acid sequence: CASSQGRLKAHEQYF.

The CDR3 here is CASSPGRADYGYTF. CDR3 nucleotides: TGTGCCAGCAGCCCGGGAAGGGCGGACTATGGCTACACCTTC. This chain connects TRBV7-2 to TRBJ1-2; the D is unclear. CDR3 size: 14 residues. From germline, CDR1 is SGHTA and CDR2 FQGNSA. V was clipped by 5 bases and J by 3 bases, with 13 bases between them.